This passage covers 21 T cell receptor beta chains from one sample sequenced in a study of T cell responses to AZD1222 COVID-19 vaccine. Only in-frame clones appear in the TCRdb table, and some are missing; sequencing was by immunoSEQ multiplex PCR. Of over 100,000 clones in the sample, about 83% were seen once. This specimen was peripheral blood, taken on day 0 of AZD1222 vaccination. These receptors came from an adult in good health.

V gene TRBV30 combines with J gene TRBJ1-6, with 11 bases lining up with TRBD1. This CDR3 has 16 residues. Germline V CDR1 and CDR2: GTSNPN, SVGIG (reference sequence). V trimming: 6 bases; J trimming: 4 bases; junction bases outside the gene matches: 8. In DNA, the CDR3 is TGTGCCTGTCTGGGACAGGGGGATTGGTATAATTCACCCCTCCACTTT. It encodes CACLGQGDWYNSPLHF.

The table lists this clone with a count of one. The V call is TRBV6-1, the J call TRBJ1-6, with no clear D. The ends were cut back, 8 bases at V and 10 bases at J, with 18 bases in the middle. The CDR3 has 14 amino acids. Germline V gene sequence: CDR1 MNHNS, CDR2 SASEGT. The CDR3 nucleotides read TGTGCCAGCTTTCTGGCACAGAGTGGCTCACCCCTCCACTTT. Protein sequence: CASFLAQSGSPLHF.

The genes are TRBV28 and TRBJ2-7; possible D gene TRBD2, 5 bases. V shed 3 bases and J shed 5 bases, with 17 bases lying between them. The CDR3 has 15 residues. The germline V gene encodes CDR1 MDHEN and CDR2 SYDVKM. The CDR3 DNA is TGTGCCAGCAGTTTTAATACGGCGGGCAAACACGAGCAGTACTTC. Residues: CASSFNTAGKHEQYF.

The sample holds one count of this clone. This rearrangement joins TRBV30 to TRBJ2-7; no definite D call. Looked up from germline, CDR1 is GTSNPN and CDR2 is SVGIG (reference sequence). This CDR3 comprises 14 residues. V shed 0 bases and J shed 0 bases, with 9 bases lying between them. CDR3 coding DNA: TGTGCCTGGAGTGTGGGTGCTAGCTCCTACGAGCAGTACTTC. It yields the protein CAWSVGASSYEQYF. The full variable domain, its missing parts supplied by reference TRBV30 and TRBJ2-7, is SQTIHQWPATLVQPVGSPLSLECTVEGTSNPNLYWYRQAAGRGLQLLFYSVGIGQISSEVPQNLSASRPQDRQFILSSKKLLLSDSGFYLCAWSVGASSYEQYFGPGTRLTVT.

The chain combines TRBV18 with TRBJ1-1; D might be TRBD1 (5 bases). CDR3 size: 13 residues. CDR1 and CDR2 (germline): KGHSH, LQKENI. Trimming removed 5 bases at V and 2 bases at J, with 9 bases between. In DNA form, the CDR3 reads TGTGCCAGCTCAACACAGGAAAACACTGAAGCTTTCTTT. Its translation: CASSTQENTEAFF.

The CDR3 sequence is CASREGQGGTYEQYF. The CDR3 DNA reads as TGTGCCAGCAGGGAAGGACAGGGGGGGACCTACGAGCAGTACTTC. The V gene is TRBV28, the J gene TRBJ2-7; 10 nucleotides line up with TRBD1. V dropped 6 bases and J dropped 2; count of bases not matched to a gene: 7. CDR1 and CDR2 (germline): MDHEN, SYDVKM. The CDR3 covers 15 residues.

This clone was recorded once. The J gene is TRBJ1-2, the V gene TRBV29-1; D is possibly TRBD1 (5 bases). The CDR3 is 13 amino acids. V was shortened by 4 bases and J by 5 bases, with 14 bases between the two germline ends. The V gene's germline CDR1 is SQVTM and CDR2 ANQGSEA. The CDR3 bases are TGCAGCGTTGGAGGGGCAGGACCGTATGGCTACACCTTC. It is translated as CSVGGAGPYGYTF. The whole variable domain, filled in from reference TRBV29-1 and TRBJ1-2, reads SAVISQKPSRDICQRGTSLTIQCQVDSQVTMMFWYRQQPGQSLTLIATANQGSEATYESGFVIDKFPISRPNLTFSTLTVSNMSPEDSSIYLCSVGGAGPYGYTFGSGTRLTVV.

The CDR3 loop reads CASSLGQPNSYEQYF. For the CDR3, the DNA is TGTGCCAGCTCACTTGGACAGCCCAACTCCTACGAGCAGTACTTC. The V and J genes are TRBV18 and TRBJ2-7; maybe TRBD1 (6 bases). The CDR3 extends over 15 amino acids. The germline V gene encodes CDR1 KGHSH and CDR2 LQKENI. V lost 4 bases to trimming and J lost 0 bases, with 13 bases between them.

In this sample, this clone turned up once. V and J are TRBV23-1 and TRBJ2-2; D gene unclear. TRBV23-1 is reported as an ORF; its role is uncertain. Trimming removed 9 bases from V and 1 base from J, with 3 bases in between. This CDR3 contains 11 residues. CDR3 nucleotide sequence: TGCGCCAGAAAGAACACCGGGGAGCTGTTTTTT. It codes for CARKNTGELFF.

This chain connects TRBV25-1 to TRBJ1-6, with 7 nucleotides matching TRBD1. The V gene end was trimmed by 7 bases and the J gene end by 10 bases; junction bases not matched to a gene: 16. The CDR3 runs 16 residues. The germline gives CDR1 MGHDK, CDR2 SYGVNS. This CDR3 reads CASTRGGRGQSSPLHF. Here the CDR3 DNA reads TGTGCCAGCACTCGGGGGGGCAGGGGACAGAGCTCACCCCTCCACTTT. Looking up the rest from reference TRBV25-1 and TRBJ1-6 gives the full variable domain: EADIYQTPRYLVIGTGKKITLECSQTMGHDKMYWYQQDPGMELHLIHYSYGVNSTEKGDLSSESTVSRIRTEHFPLTLESARPSHTSQYLCASTRGGRGQSSPLHFGNGTRLTVT.

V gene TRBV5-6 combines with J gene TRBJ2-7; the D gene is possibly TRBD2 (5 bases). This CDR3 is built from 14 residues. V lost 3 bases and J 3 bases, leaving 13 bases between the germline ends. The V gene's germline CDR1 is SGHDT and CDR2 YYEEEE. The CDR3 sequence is CASSWTGRDYEQYF. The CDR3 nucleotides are TGTGCCAGCAGCTGGACCGGACGGGACTACGAGCAGTACTTC.

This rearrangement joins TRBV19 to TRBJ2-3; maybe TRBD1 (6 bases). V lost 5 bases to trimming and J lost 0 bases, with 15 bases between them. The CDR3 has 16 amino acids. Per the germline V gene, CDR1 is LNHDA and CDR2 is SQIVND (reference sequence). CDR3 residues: CASSLIQGPSTDTQYF. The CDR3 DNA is TGTGCCAGTAGTTTAATACAGGGACCTAGCACAGATACGCAGTATTTT.

CDR3 sequence: CSVVAGGPYEQYF. The CDR3 nucleotides read TGCAGCGTTGTAGCGGGAGGGCCCTACGAGCAGTACTTC. The rearrangement links TRBV29-1 to TRBJ2-7; 11 bases line up with TRBD2. CDR1 is SQVTM, CDR2 ANQGSEA, per germline. CDR3 length: 13 residues. V shed 4 bases and J 2 bases; nucleotides not matched to a gene: 1.

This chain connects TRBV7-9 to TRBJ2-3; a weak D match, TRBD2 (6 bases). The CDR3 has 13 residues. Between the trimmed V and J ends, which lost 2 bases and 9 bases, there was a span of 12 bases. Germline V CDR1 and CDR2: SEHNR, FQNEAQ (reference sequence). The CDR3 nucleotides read TGTGCCAGCAGCTTAAATGGGCGGGAAACGCAGTATTTT. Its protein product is CASSLNGRETQYF.

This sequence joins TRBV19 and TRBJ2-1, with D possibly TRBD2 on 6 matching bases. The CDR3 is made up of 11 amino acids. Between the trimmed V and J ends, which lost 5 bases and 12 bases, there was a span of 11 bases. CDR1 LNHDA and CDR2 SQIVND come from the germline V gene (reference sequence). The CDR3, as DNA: TGTGCCAGTAGTTCCCGGGAGAGGCAGTTCTTC. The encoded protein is CASSSRERQFF.

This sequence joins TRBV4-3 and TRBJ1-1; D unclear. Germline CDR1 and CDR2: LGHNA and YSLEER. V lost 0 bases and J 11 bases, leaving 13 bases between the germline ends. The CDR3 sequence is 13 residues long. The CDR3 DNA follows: TGCGCCAGCAGCCAAGATGTGGCGGGAAGGGCTTTCTTT. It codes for CASSQDVAGRAFF.

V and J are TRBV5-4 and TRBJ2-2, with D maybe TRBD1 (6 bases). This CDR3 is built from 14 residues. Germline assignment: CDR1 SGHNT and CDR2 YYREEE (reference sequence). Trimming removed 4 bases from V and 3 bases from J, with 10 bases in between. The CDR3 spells CASSVGADTGELFF. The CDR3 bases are TGTGCCAGCAGCGTGGGGGCCGACACCGGGGAGCTGTTTTTT.

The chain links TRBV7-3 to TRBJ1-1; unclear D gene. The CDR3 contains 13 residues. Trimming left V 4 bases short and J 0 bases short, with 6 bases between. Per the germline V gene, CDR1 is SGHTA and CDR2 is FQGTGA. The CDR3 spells CASSSGVNTEAFF. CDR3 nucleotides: TGTGCCAGCAGCTCTGGTGTGAACACTGAAGCTTTCTTT.

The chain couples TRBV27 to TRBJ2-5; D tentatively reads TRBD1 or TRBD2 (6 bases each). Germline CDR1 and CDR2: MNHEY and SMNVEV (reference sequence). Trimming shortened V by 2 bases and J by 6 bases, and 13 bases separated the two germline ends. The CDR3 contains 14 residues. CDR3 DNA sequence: TGTGCCAGCAGTTTAGGAGGGGGGACGAAGACCCAGTACTTC. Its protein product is CASSLGGGTKTQYF.

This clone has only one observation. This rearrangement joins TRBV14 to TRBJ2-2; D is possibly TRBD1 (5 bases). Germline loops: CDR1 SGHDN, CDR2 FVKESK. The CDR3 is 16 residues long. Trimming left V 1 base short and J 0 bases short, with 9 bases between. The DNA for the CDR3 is TGTGCCAGCAGCCAAGCGGACATAGCGAACACCGGGGAGCTGTTTTTT. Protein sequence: CASSQADIANTGELFF.

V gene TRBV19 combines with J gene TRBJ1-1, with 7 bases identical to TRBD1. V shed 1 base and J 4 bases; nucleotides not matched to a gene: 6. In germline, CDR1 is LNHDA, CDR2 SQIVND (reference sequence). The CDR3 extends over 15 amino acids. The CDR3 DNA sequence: TGTGCCAGTAGTATAGGAACAGGGGCGGGCACTGAAGCTTTCTTT. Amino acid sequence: CASSIGTGAGTEAFF. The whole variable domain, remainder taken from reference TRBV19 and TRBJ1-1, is DGGITQSPKYLFRKEGQNVTLSCEQNLNHDAMYWYRQDPGQGLRLIYYSQIVNDFQKGDIAEGYSVSREKKESFPLTVTSAQKNPTAFYLCASSIGTGAGTEAFFGQGTRLTVV.